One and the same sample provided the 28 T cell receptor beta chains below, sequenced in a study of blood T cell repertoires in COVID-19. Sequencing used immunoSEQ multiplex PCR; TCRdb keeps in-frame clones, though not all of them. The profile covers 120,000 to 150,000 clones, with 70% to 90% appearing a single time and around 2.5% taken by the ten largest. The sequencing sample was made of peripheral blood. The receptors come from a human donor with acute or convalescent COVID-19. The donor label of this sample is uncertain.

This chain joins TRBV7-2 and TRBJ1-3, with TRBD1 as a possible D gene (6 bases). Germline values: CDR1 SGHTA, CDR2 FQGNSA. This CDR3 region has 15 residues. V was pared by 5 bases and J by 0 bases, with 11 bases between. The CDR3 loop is CASSPRTDSGNTIYF. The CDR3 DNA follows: TGTGCCAGCAGCCCGAGGACAGACTCTGGAAACACCATATATTTT.

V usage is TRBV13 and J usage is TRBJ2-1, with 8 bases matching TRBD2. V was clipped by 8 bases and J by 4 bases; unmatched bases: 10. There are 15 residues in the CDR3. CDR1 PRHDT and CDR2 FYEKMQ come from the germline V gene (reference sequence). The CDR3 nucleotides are TGTGCCAGCTCAAGGCAACTAGCGGATTACAATGAGCAGTTCTTC. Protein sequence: CASSRQLADYNEQFF.

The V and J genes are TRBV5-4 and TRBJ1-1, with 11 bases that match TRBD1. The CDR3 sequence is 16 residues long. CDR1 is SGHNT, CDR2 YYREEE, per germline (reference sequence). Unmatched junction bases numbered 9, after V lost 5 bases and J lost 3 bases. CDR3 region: CASSPGQGALDTEAFF. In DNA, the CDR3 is TGTGCCAGCAGTCCTGGACAGGGGGCTCTGGACACTGAAGCTTTCTTT.

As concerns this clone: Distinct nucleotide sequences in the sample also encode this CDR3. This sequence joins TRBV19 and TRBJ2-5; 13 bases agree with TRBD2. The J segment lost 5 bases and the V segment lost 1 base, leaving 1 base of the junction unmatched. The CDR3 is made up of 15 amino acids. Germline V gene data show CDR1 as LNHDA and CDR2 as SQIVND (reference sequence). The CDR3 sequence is CASSIGGLAGETQYF. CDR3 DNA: TGTGCCAGTAGTATAGGGGGACTAGCGGGGGAGACCCAGTACTTC.

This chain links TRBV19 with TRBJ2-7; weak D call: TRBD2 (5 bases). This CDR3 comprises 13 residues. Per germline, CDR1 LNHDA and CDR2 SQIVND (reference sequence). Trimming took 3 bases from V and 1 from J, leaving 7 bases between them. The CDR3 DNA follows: TGTGCCAGTAGTATCGGACTGTCCTACGAGCAGTACGTC. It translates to CASSIGLSYEQYV.

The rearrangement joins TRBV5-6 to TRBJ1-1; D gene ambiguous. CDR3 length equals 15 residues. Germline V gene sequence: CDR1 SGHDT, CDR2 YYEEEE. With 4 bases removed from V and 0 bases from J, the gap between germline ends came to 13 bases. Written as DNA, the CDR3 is TGTGCCAGCAGCCATACAGAAGGAATGAACACTGAAGCTTTCTTT. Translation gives CASSHTEGMNTEAFF.

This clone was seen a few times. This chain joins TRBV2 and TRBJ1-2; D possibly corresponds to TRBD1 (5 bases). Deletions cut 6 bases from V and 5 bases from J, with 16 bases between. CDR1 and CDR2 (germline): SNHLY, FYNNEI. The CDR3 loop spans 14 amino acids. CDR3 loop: CASRGPPSFYGYTF. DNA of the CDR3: TGTGCCAGCAGGGGGCCACCTTCTTTTTATGGCTACACCTTC.

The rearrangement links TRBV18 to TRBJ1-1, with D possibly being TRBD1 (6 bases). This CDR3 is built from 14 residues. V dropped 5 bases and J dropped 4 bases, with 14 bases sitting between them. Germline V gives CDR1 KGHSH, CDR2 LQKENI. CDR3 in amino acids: CASSLQGFGTEAFF. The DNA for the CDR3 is TGTGCCAGCTCATTACAGGGTTTTGGCACTGAAGCTTTCTTT.

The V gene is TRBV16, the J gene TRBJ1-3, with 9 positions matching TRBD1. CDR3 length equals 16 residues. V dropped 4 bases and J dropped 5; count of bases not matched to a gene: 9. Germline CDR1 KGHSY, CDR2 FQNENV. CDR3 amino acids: CASSRSGTGNRNTIYF. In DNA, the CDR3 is TGTGCCAGCAGCCGAAGCGGGACAGGGAACAGAAACACCATATATTTT.

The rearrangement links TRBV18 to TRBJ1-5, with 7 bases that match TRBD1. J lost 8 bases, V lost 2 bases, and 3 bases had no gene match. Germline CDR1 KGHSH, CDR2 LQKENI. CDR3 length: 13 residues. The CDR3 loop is CASSPDRDEPQHF. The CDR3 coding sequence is TGTGCCAGCTCACCAGACAGGGACGAGCCCCAGCATTTT.

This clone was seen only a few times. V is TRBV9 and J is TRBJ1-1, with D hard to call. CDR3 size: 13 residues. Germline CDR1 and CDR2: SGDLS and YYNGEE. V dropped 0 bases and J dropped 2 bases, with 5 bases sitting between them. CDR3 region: CASSVVTNTEAFF. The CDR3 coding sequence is TGTGCCAGCAGCGTAGTAACAAACACTGAAGCTTTCTTT.

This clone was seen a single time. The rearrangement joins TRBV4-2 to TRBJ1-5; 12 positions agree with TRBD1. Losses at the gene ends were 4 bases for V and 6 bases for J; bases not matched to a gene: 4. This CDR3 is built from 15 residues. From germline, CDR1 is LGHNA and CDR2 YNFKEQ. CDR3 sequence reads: CASSPGQGAFQPQHF. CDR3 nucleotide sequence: TGTGCCAGCAGCCCGGGACAGGGGGCCTTTCAGCCCCAGCATTTT.

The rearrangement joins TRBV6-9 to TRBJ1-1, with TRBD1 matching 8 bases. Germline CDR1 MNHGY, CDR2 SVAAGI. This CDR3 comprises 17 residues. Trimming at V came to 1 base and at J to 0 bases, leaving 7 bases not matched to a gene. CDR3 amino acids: CASSYYTDREMNTEAFF. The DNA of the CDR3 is TGTGCCAGCAGTTATTATACGGACAGGGAAATGAACACTGAAGCTTTCTTT.

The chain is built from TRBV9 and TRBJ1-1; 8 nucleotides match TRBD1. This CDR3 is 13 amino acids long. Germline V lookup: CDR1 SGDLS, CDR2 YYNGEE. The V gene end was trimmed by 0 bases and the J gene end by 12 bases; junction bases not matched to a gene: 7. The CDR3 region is CASSVAPDRAPFF. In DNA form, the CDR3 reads TGTGCCAGCAGCGTAGCCCCGGACAGGGCTCCTTTCTTT. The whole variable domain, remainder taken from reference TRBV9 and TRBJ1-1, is DSGVTQTPKHLITATGQRVTLRCSPRSGDLSVYWYQQSLDQGLQFLIQYYNGEERAKGNILERFSAQQFPDLHSELNLSSLELGDSALYFCASSVAPDRAPFFGQGTRLTVV.

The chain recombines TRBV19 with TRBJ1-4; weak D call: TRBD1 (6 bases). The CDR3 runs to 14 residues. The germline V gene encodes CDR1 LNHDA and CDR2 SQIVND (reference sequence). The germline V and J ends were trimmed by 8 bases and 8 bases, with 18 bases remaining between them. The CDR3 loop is CASSKQGRGEKLFF. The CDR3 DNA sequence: TGTGCCAGTTCCAAACAGGGACGTGGCGAAAAACTGTTTTTT.

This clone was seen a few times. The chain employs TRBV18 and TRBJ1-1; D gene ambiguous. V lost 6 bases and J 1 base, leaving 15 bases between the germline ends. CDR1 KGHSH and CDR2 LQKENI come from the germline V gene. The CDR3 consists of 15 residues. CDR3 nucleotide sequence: TGTGCCAGCTCTCCAGCTACGTACCAGAACACTGAAGCTTTCTTT. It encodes CASSPATYQNTEAFF.

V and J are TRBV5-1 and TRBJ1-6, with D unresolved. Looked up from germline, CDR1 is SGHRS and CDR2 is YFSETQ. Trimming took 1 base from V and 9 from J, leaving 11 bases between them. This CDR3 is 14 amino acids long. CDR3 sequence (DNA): TGCGCCAGCAGCTTGACGGGTCCGGTTTCACCCCTCCACTTT. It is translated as CASSLTGPVSPLHF.

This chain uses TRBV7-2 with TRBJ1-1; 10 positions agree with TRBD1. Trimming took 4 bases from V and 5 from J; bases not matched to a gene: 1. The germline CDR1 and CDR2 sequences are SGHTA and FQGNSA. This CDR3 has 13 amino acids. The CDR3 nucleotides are TGTGCCAGCAGCTCGGGACAGGGGACTGAAGCTTTCTTT. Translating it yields CASSSGQGTEAFF.

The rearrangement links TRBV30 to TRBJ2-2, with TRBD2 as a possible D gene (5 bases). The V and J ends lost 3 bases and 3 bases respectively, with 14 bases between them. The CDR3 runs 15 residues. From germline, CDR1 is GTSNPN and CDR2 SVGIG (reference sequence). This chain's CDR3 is CAWRRGMAYTGELFF. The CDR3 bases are TGTGCCTGGAGGAGAGGGATGGCCTACACCGGGGAGCTGTTTTTT.

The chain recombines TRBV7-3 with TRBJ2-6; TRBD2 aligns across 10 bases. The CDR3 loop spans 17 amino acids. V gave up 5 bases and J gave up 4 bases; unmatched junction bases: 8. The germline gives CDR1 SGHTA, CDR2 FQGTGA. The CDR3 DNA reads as TGTGCCAGCAGCCTAGCGGGAGAGGGCGCGGGGGCCAACGTCCTGACTTTC. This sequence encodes CASSLAGEGAGANVLTF.

The CDR3 DNA is TGTGCCAGCTCACCAGGAGCTCACGAGCAGTACGTC. Translation: CASSPGAHEQYV. This chain connects TRBV18 to TRBJ2-7, with D unresolved. CDR1 and CDR2 (germline): KGHSH, LQKENI. V lost 2 bases, J lost 5 bases, and 7 bases lay in between. This CDR3 comprises 12 residues.

CDR3 DNA sequence: TGTGCCACCAGTGCTGCGTGGAGGGAGGCAGAGACCCAGTACTTC. It is translated as CATSAAWREAETQYF. The V and J genes are TRBV24-1 and TRBJ2-5, with D perhaps TRBD2 (6 bases). Germline CDR1 is KGHDR and CDR2 is SFDVKD. This CDR3 has 15 residues. Trimming took off 5 bases at V and 4 bases at J, with 16 bases between the two ends.

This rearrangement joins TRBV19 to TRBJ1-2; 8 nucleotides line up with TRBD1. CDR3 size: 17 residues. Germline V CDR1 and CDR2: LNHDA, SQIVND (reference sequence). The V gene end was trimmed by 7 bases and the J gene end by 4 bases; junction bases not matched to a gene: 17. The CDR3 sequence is CASTSISDREALYGYTF. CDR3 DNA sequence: TGTGCCAGTACAAGTATCTCGGACAGGGAAGCCCTCTATGGCTACACCTTC.

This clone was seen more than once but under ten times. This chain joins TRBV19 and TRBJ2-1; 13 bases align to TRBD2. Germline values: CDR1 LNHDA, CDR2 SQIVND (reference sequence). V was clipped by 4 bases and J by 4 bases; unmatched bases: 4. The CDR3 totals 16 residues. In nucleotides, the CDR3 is TGTGCCAGTAGTAGGACTAGCGGGAGATCGTACAATGAGCAGTTCTTC. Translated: CASSRTSGRSYNEQFF.

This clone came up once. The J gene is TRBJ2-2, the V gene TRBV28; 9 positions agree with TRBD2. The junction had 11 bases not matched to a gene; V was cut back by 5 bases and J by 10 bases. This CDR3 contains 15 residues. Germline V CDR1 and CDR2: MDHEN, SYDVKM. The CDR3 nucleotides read TGTGCCAGCAGTGACACCATAGCGGGGGCGGAGGAGCTGTTTTTT. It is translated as CASSDTIAGAEELFF.

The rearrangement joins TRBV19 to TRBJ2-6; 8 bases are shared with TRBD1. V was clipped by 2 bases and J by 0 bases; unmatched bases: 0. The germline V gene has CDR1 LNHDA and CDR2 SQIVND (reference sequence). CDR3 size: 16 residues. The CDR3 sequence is CASSITGGSGANVLTF. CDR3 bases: TGTGCCAGTAGTATAACAGGGGGCTCTGGGGCCAACGTCCTGACTTTC.

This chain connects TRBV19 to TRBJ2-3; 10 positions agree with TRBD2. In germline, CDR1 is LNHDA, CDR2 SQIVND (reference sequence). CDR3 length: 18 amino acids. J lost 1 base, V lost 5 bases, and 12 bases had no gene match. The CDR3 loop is CASSSLAGEWMGTDTQYF. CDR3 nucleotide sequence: TGTGCCAGTAGTTCTCTAGCGGGAGAGTGGATGGGCACAGATACGCAGTATTTT. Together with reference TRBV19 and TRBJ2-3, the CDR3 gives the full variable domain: DGGITQSPKYLFRKEGQNVTLSCEQNLNHDAMYWYRQDPGQGLRLIYYSQIVNDFQKGDIAEGYSVSREKKESFPLTVTSAQKNPTAFYLCASSSLAGEWMGTDTQYFGPGTRLTVL.

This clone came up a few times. Here the CDR3 reads CASSQGGNSPLHF. The CDR3 DNA sequence: TGTGCCAGCAGCCAGGGGGGAAATTCACCCCTCCACTTT. The V call is TRBV28, the J call TRBJ1-6; 7 bases fit TRBD1. After removal of 6 bases from V and 7 bases from J, the junction contained 3 bases not matched to a gene. The CDR3 runs 13 residues. Germline CDR1 and CDR2: MDHEN and SYDVKM.